A single TCR beta chain is shown here with its context. The sample is drawn from a study of blood T cell repertoires in COVID-19. Across the whole study: COVID-19 samples collected from the United States, Italy and Spain covered acute and convalescent phases. Sample material is recorded as cDNA or gDNA derived from T cells, B-cell-depleted T cells, or PBMCs.

Per the study methods: Nucleated cell number was recorded as an estimate derived from reference gene primer amplification. TCRdb's copy holds only in-frame clones and misses some; the assay was immunoSEQ multiplex PCR. For V, J and clone size, that table is used; D and trimming come from the DNA. The table has around 52,000 clones, around 90% seen once. Germline V gives CDR1 ENHRY, CDR2 SYGVKD. Losses at the gene ends were 6 bases for V and 5 bases for J; bases not matched to a gene: 5. This CDR3 has 14 residues. The rearrangement joins TRBV10-3 to TRBJ2-3; TRBD2 aligns across 10 bases. The sample taken for sequencing was peripheral blood. This TCR derives from a woman aged 80 or over with acute or convalescent COVID-19. The CDR3 DNA sequence: TGTGCCATCAGCCCAACTAGCGGGGTAGATACGCAGTATTTT. Amino acid sequence: CAISPTSGVDTQYF.